The 12 T cell receptor beta chains listed next were all sequenced from one sample in a study of blood T cell repertoires in COVID-19 (TCRdb year 2020). Libraries were made using the immunoSEQ multiplex PCR assay. This is the immuneACCESS table as TCRdb keeps it, with only in-frame sequences that have V and J called. A part of the clones is gone; compared with another copy, unresolved V genes explain less than half, and the rest is unexplained. This sample is represented by fewer than 500,000 clones; around 90% of them were singletons. In total, the top ten clones hold 0.7% of the sample. The sample comprised PBMCs or T cells enriched from blood (not recorded which). The receptors were sampled from a woman aged 18-30 years who had recovered from COVID-19.

The J gene is TRBJ2-7, the V gene TRBV7-9, with TRBD1 identical over 8 bases. Per germline, CDR1 SEHNR and CDR2 FQNEAQ (reference sequence). The CDR3 is made up of 12 amino acids. Germline trimming cut 8 bases from V and 6 bases from J; bases unmatched to any gene: 6. The chain's CDR3 is CASRPGQGEQYF. The CDR3 bases are TGTGCCAGCCGCCCCGGACAGGGCGAGCAGTACTTC.

The V gene is TRBV28, the J gene TRBJ2-1, with D possibly TRBD1 on 7 matching bases. The germline V gene has CDR1 MDHEN and CDR2 SYDVKM. The CDR3 spans 15 residues. With 3 bases removed from V and 5 bases from J, the gap between germline ends came to 14 bases. The CDR3 region is CASSLASGGNNEQFF. CDR3 coding DNA: TGTGCCAGCAGTTTGGCTTCAGGGGGGAACAATGAGCAGTTCTTC.

The DNA for the CDR3 is TGTGCCAGCAGCCGGACAGCCGCAGATACGCAGTATTTT. It is translated as CASSRTAADTQYF. The chain has TRBV5-4 and TRBJ2-3; D is perhaps TRBD1 (6 bases). The germline CDR1 and CDR2 sequences are SGHNT and YYREEE (reference sequence). The CDR3 loop spans 13 amino acids. With 4 bases removed from V and 4 bases from J, the gap between germline ends came to 10 bases.

The genes are TRBV12-3 or TRBV12-4 and TRBJ1-5; tentatively, D is TRBD1 (5 bases). V lost 5 bases to trimming and J lost 9 bases, with 14 bases between them. The CDR3 length is 13 residues. For the CDR3, the DNA is TGTGCCAGCAGTCGGTCCCTGGGGGGGCCCCAGCATTTT. Its translation is CASSRSLGGPQHF.

The J gene is TRBJ2-2, the V gene TRBV5-1; TRBD1 agrees at 7 bases. The CDR3 length is 14 residues. Germline loops: CDR1 SGHRS, CDR2 YFSETQ. V shed 4 bases and J 6 bases; nucleotides not matched to a gene: 6. Written as DNA, the CDR3 is TGCGCCAGCAGCCCGATACAGGGGCCCGGGGAGCTGTTTTTT. This codes for CASSPIQGPGELFF. Looking up the rest from reference TRBV5-1 and TRBJ2-2 gives the full variable domain: KAGVTQTPRYLIKTRGQQVTLSCSPISGHRSVSWYQQTPGQGLQFLFEYFSETQRNKGNFPGRFSGRQFSNSRSEMNVSTLELGDSALYLCASSPIQGPGELFFGEGSRLTVL.

This clone is a singleton in its sample. CDR3: CASSQGGLEGLGEQYF. The CDR3 DNA is TGTGCCAGCAGCCAAGGGGGTTTGGAGGGCTTAGGCGAGCAGTACTTC. The J gene is TRBJ2-7, the V gene TRBV3-1 (or the pseudogene TRBV3-2), with D possibly matching TRBD2 (6 bases). Between the trimmed V and J ends, which lost 1 base and 6 bases, there was a span of 19 bases. CDR1 and CDR2 (germline): LGHDT, YNNKEL (reference sequence). The length of the CDR3 is 16 residues.

The V and J genes are TRBV28 and TRBJ1-2; D uncertain. This CDR3 comprises 15 residues. Germline CDR1 and CDR2: MDHEN and SYDVKM. Trimming stripped 6 bases from V and 0 bases from J, with 14 bases between. CDR3 DNA sequence: TGTGCCAGCAGACCTCCAGAGGCGACTAACTATGGCTACACCTTC. Its translation is CASRPPEATNYGYTF.

CDR3 sequence (DNA): TGTGCCAGCAGCTTTACAGGGTTAGACACCGGGGAGCTGTTTTTT. It is translated as CASSFTGLDTGELFF. The chain uses TRBV11-2 and TRBJ2-2, with D perhaps matching TRBD1 (6 bases). Trimming removed 3 bases from V and 3 bases from J, with 11 bases in between. CDR3 length: 15 amino acids. Germline V gives CDR1 SGHAT, CDR2 FQNNGV.

The rearrangement joins TRBV4-1 to TRBJ2-3, with D perhaps matching TRBD1 (5 bases). This CDR3 has 14 amino acids. Germline CDR1 MGHRA, CDR2 YSYEKL. Trimming took off 5 bases at V and 1 base at J, with 10 bases between the two ends. CDR3 region: CASSAAGRTDTQYF. In nucleotides, the CDR3 is TGCGCCAGCAGCGCGGCAGGGCGCACAGATACGCAGTATTTT.

This clone was observed a few times. DNA for the CDR3: TGTGCCAGCAGCTTACTAGCGGGGACTGTCACCGGGGAGCTGTTTTTT. Its translation: CASSLLAGTVTGELFF. This chain links TRBV11-3 with TRBJ2-2; 9 bases line up with TRBD2. V was pared by 2 bases and J by 4 bases, with 5 bases of the junction left unmatched. There are 16 residues in the CDR3. CDR1 is SGHNT and CDR2 is YENEEA in the germline V gene.

The V and J genes are TRBV6-6 and TRBJ1-2; 9 nucleotides align to TRBD1. J was trimmed by 4 bases and V by 3 bases; bases with no gene match: 6. CDR1 is MNHNY and CDR2 is SVGAGI in the germline V gene (reference sequence). The CDR3 contains 15 residues. CDR3: CASSYGTGGGYGYTF. CDR3 coding DNA: TGTGCCAGCAGTTATGGCACAGGGGGCGGCTATGGCTACACCTTC.

Only one count was recorded for this clone. The chain joins TRBV7-2 to TRBJ2-2; D unresolved. This CDR3 comprises 14 residues. The germline CDR1 and CDR2 sequences are SGHTA and FQGNSA. Between the trimmed V and J ends, which lost 5 bases and 2 bases, there was a span of 9 bases. CDR3 sequence reads: CASSPAVNTGELFF. For the CDR3, the DNA is TGTGCCAGCAGCCCGGCGGTAAACACCGGGGAGCTGTTTTTT.